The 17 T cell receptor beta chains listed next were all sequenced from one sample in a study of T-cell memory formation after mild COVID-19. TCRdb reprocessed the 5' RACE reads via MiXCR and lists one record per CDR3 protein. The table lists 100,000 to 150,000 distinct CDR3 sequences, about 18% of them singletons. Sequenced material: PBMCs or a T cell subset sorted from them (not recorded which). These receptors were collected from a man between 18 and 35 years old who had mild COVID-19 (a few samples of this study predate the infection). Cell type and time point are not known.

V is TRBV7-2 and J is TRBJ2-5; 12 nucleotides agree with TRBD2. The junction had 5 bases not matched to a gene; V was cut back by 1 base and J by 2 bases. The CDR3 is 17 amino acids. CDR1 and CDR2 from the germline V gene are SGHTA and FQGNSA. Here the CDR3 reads CASSLGLTSGGQETQYF. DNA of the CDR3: TGTGCCAGCAGCTTAGGACTAACTAGCGGGGGGCAAGAGACCCAGTACTTC. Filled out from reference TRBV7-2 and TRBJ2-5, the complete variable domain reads GAGVSQSPSNKVTEKGKDVELRCDPISGHTALYWYRQSLGQGLEFLIYFQGNSAPDKSGLPSDRFSAERTGGSVSTLTIQRTQQEDSAVYLCASSLGLTSGGQETQYFGPGTRLLVL.

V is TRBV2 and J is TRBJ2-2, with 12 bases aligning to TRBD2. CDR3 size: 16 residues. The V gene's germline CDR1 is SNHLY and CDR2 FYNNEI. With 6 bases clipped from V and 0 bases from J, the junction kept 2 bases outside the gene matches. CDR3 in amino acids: CASRLAGGANTGELFF. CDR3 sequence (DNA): TGTGCCAGCAGACTAGCGGGAGGAGCGAACACCGGGGAGCTGTTTTTT.

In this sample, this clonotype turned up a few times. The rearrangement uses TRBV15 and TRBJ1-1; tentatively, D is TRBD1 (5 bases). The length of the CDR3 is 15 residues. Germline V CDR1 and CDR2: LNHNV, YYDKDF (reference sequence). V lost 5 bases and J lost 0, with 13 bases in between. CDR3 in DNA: TGTGCCACCAGCCGCTCGGGGGGGTTGAACACTGAAGCTTTCTTT. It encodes CATSRSGGLNTEAFF.

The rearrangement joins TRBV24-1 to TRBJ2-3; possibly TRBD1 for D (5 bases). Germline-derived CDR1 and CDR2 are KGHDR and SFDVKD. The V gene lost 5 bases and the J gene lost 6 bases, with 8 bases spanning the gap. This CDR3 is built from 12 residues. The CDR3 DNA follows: TGTGCCACCAGTGTTAGGGGCGATACGCAGTATTTT. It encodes CATSVRGDTQYF.

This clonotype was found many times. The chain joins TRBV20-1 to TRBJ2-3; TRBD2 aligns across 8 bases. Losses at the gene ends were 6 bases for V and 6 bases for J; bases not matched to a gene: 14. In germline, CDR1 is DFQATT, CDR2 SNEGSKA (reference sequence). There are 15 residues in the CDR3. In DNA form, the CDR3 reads TGCAGTGCGGCAAATAGCGCGGGGGGCCGGGATACGCAGTATTTT. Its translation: CSAANSAGGRDTQYF.

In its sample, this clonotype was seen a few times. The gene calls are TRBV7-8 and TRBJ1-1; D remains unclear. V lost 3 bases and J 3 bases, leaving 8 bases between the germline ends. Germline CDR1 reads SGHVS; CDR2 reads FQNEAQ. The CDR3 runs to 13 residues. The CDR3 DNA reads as TGTGCCAGCAGCTTTGGACGGGACACTGAAGCTTTCTTT. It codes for CASSFGRDTEAFF.

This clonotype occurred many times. CDR3 sequence: CSACEPLGEKLFF. The DNA for the CDR3 is TGCAGCGCCTGCGAACCTTTGGGTGAAAAACTGTTTTTT. This chain joins TRBV29-1 and TRBJ1-4; unclear D gene. From germline, CDR1 is SQVTM and CDR2 ANQGSEA. The CDR3 consists of 13 residues. V was trimmed by 7 bases and J by 7 bases, leaving 16 bases between them.

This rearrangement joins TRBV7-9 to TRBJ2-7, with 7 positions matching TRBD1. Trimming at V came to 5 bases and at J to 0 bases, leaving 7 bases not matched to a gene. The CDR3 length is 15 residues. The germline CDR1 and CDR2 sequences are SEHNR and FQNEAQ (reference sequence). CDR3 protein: CASSPLTGRSYEQYF. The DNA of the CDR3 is TGTGCCAGCAGCCCCCTGACAGGGCGCTCCTACGAGCAGTACTTC.

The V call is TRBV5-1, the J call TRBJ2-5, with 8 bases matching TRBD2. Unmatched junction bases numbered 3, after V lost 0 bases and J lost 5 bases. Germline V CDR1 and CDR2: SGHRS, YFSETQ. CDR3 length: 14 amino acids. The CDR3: CASSLAREAETQYF. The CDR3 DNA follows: TGCGCCAGCAGCTTGGCGCGGGAGGCCGAGACCCAGTACTTC.

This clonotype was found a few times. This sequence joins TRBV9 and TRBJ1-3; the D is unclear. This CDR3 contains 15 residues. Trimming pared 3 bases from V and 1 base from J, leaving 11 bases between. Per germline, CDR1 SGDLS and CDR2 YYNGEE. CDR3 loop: CASSGEVRSGNTIYF. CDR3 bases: TGTGCCAGCAGCGGGGAGGTTCGGTCTGGAAACACCATATATTTT.

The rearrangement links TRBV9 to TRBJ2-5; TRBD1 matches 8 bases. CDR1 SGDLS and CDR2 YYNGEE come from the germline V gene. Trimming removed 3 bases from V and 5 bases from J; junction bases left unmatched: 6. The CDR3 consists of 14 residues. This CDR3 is CASSGQGAWETQYF. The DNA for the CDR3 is TGTGCCAGCAGCGGTCAGGGGGCTTGGGAGACCCAGTACTTC.

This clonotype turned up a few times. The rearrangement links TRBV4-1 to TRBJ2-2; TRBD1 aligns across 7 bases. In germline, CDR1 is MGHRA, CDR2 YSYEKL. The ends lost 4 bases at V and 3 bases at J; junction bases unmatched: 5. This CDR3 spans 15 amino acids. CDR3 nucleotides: TGCGCCAGCAGCCGAGACAGGGTAGACACCGGGGAGCTGTTTTTT. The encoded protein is CASSRDRVDTGELFF.

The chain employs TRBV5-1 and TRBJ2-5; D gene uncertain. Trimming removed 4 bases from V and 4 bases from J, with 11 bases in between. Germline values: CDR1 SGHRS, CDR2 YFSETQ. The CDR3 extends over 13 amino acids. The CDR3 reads CASSEISTETQYF. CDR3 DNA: TGCGCCAGCAGCGAAATTTCTACAGAGACCCAGTACTTC.

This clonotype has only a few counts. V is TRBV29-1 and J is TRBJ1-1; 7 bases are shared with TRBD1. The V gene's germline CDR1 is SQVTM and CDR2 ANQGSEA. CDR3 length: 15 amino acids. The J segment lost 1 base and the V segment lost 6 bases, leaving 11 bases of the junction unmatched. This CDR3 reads CSVKTGAGKNTEAFF. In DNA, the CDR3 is TGCAGCGTGAAAACAGGGGCCGGAAAGAACACTGAAGCTTTCTTT. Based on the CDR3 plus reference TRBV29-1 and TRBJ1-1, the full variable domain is SAVISQKPSRDICQRGTSLTIQCQVDSQVTMMFWYRQQPGQSLTLIATANQGSEATYESGFVIDKFPISRPNLTFSTLTVSNMSPEDSSIYLCSVKTGAGKNTEAFFGQGTRLTVV.

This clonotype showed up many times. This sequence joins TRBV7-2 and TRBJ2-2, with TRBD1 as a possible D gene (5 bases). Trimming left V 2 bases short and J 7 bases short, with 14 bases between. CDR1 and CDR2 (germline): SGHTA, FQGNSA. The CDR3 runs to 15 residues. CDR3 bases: TGTGCCAGCAGCTTAAGCCCCACAGGAAGCGGGGAGCTGTTTTTT. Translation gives CASSLSPTGSGELFF.

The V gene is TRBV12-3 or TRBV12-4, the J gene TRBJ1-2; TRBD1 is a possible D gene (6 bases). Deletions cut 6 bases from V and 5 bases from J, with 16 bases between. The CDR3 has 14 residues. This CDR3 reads CASRQGRLGYGYTF. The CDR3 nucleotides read TGTGCCAGCAGACAGGGAAGGTTGGGGTATGGCTACACCTTC.

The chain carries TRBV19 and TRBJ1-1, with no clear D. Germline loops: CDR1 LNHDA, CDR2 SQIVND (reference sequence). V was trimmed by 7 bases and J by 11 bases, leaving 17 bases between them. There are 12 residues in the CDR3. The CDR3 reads CASNTVGSKAFF. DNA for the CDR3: TGTGCCAGTAACACCGTAGGATCGAAGGCTTTCTTT.